The TCR beta chain under discussion was sequenced for a study of OX40 agonist ivuxolimab in advanced cancers. The repertoire was sequenced with immunoSEQ multiplex PCR; TCRdb's copy has only in-frame clones and lacks some. Of about 61,000 clones detected, roughly 84% appear once; the ten largest clones hold approximately 0.56%. The source of this sequence is an adult with an advanced solid tumor such as melanoma, head and neck, liver or kidney cancer. The input for sequencing was CD4+ or CD8+ T cells sorted from blood, taken in a trial of the OX40 agonist ivuxolimab.

In DNA, the CDR3 is TGTGCCACTGGGGGCTGGGCGGCTGGAAACACCATATATTTT. This codes for CATGGWAAGNTIYF. The J gene is TRBJ1-3, the V gene TRBV10-3, with a weak D call TRBD1 (6 bases). Germline assignment: CDR1 ENHRY and CDR2 SYGVKD. The CDR3 is 14 amino acids. Trimming shortened V by 10 bases and J by 2 bases, and 15 bases separated the two germline ends.